A single sample is the source of the 17 T cell receptor beta chains below, sequenced in a study of blood T cell repertoires in COVID-19. Sequencing used immunoSEQ multiplex PCR; TCRdb keeps in-frame clones, though not all of them. The table lists some 450,000 clones, about 90% of them singletons. The sample comprised peripheral blood. All receptors derive from a man younger than 35 with COVID-19, enrolled during active disease.

This clone was counted once. This chain uses TRBV11-3 with TRBJ2-7; the match to TRBD1 covers 9 bases. V lost 5 bases to trimming and J lost 5 bases; unmatched junction nucleotides: 4. This CDR3 contains 13 residues. Germline V gene lookup returns CDR1 SGHNT and CDR2 YENEEA. The CDR3 loop reads CASSGTGNDEQYF. Written as DNA, the CDR3 is TGTGCCAGCAGCGGGACAGGGAATGACGAGCAGTACTTC.

The genes are TRBV21-1 and TRBJ1-3; the tabulated D call, TRBD1, remains unverified against the DNA. TRBV21-1 is a pseudogene locus. This CDR3 contains 14 residues. CDR3 sequence reads: CATPNLGPGNTIYF. As DNA, the CDR3 is TGTGCCACCCCCAATTTGGGGCCTGGAAACACCATATATTTT.

This chain connects TRBV9 to TRBJ2-2; D might be TRBD2 (6 bases). CDR1 SGDLS and CDR2 YYNGEE come from the germline V gene. Trimming stripped 2 bases from V and 4 bases from J, with 12 bases between. There are 15 residues in the CDR3. The CDR3 here is CASSVGGVATGELFF. The CDR3 DNA is TGTGCCAGCAGCGTCGGAGGGGTGGCCACCGGGGAGCTGTTTTTT. The variable domain in full, with the rest retrieved from reference TRBV9 and TRBJ2-2, is DSGVTQTPKHLITATGQRVTLRCSPRSGDLSVYWYQQSLDQGLQFLIQYYNGEERAKGNILERFSAQQFPDLHSELNLSSLELGDSALYFCASSVGGVATGELFFGEGSRLTVL.

The chain carries TRBV19 and TRBJ2-2, with a weak D call TRBD2 (5 bases). V was clipped by 0 bases and J by 1 base, with 12 bases between them. This CDR3 has 17 residues. Germline V lookup: CDR1 LNHDA, CDR2 SQIVND (reference sequence). The CDR3 DNA reads as TGTGCCAGTAGTATAGACACCGGGATCTTGAACACCGGGGAGCTGTTTTTT. Its protein is CASSIDTGILNTGELFF. The entire variable domain, with the rest obtained from reference TRBV19 and TRBJ2-2, is as follows: DGGITQSPKYLFRKEGQNVTLSCEQNLNHDAMYWYRQDPGQGLRLIYYSQIVNDFQKGDIAEGYSVSREKKESFPLTVTSAQKNPTAFYLCASSIDTGILNTGELFFGEGSRLTVL.

This chain joins TRBV18 and TRBJ1-4; TRBD1 is a possible D gene (5 bases). V dropped 3 bases and J dropped 5 bases, with 13 bases sitting between them. This CDR3 is 15 amino acids long. The germline V gene encodes CDR1 KGHSH and CDR2 LQKENI. Here the CDR3 reads CASSPLYRQNEKLFF. In DNA form, the CDR3 reads TGTGCCAGCTCACCCCTGTACAGGCAGAATGAAAAACTGTTTTTT.

On this clone: This sample includes further DNA sequences coding for the same CDR3. The chain links TRBV13 to TRBJ2-1; 12 nucleotides agree with TRBD2. The CDR3 length is 15 residues. Losses at the gene ends were 0 bases for V and 10 bases for J; bases not matched to a gene: 4. Germline V gene lookup returns CDR1 PRHDT and CDR2 FYEKMQ (reference sequence). The CDR3 protein is CASSLGLAGGPEQFF. The CDR3 DNA follows: TGTGCCAGCAGCTTAGGGCTAGCGGGGGGGCCGGAGCAGTTCTTC.

This chain connects TRBV2 to TRBJ1-5; the D gene is possibly TRBD1 (5 bases). CDR1 SNHLY and CDR2 FYNNEI come from the germline V gene. With 6 bases removed from V and 3 bases from J, the gap between germline ends came to 21 bases. The CDR3 runs 17 residues. In nucleotides, the CDR3 is TGTGCCAGCAGATTAAGGGGATCGGGCAGTAACAATCAGCCCCAGCATTTT. Its protein is CASRLRGSGSNNQPQHF.

CDR3 in amino acids: CSVDVTGGEEKLFF. The CDR3 DNA sequence: TGCAGCGTTGATGTGACAGGGGGGGAAGAAAAACTGTTTTTT. The chain is built from TRBV29-1 and TRBJ1-4; the match to TRBD1 covers 9 bases. CDR1 SQVTM and CDR2 ANQGSEA come from the germline V gene. The CDR3 runs to 14 residues. The J segment lost 8 bases and the V segment lost 3 bases, leaving 7 bases of the junction unmatched.

This sequence joins TRBV9 and TRBJ1-6; D is perhaps TRBD1 (6 bases). This CDR3 has 15 residues. V lost 2 bases and J 9 bases, leaving 15 bases between the germline ends. Germline CDR1 SGDLS, CDR2 YYNGEE. The CDR3 loop is CASSVAGVGGSPLHF. In DNA form, the CDR3 reads TGTGCCAGCAGCGTGGCAGGGGTAGGAGGTTCACCCCTCCACTTT.

This sequence joins TRBV3-1 (or the pseudogene TRBV3-2) and TRBJ1-5, with D possibly TRBD1 on 5 matching bases. Germline assignment: CDR1 LGHDT and CDR2 YNNKEL (reference sequence). Trimming removed 3 bases at V and 7 bases at J, with 16 bases between. The CDR3 spans 15 residues. The CDR3 reads CASSHQGTAGQPQHF. The CDR3 DNA reads TGTGCCAGCAGCCACCAGGGAACGGCGGGGCAGCCCCAGCATTTT.

V is TRBV12-3 or TRBV12-4 and J is TRBJ1-5; no reliable D call. This CDR3 spans 12 amino acids. With 8 bases removed from V and 6 bases from J, the gap between germline ends came to 11 bases. CDR3 sequence reads: CASGPGSQPQHF. Here the CDR3 DNA reads TGTGCCAGCGGGCCCGGGAGTCAGCCCCAGCATTTT.

CDR3 DNA: TGTGCCAGCATTCAGGGAAGTAGTCAAAAACTGTTTTTT. Its translation: CASIQGSSQKLFF. The V and J genes are TRBV25-1 and TRBJ1-4, with D tentatively TRBD1 (5 bases). Germline V gives CDR1 MGHDK, CDR2 SYGVNS. The CDR3 covers 13 residues. The V end lost 7 bases, the J end lost 9 bases, and 15 bases lay between the germline ends.

The V gene is TRBV5-1, the J gene TRBJ2-4; 10 bases map to TRBD1. V was pared by 5 bases and J by 6 bases, with 8 bases of the junction left unmatched. Germline V lookup: CDR1 SGHRS, CDR2 YFSETQ. The CDR3 runs 15 residues. CDR3 loop: CASRKNRDRGNIQYF. CDR3 sequence (DNA): TGCGCCAGCAGAAAAAACCGGGACAGGGGAAACATTCAGTACTTC.

This clone was detected a few times. V and J are TRBV7-9 and TRBJ1-2; no firm D call. The CDR3 length is 11 residues. The V and J ends lost 0 bases and 8 bases respectively, with 4 bases between them. Per germline, CDR1 SEHNR and CDR2 FQNEAQ (reference sequence). The CDR3 nucleotides read TGTGCCAGCAGCTTAGCGGGCGGCTACACCTTC. Translation: CASSLAGGYTF.

This chain uses TRBV7-2 with TRBJ2-1, with 7 bases identical to TRBD1. This CDR3 has 15 residues. Germline trimming cut 1 base from V and 4 bases from J; bases unmatched to any gene: 4. Per the germline V gene, CDR1 is SGHTA and CDR2 is FQGNSA. The DNA for the CDR3 is TGTGCCAGCAGCTTAGTAACAGGGGCGTACAATGAGCAGTTCTTC. Amino acid sequence: CASSLVTGAYNEQFF.

The J gene is TRBJ1-1, the V gene TRBV5-1; 9 bases are shared with TRBD1. V lost 5 bases, J lost 6 bases, and 11 bases stayed unmatched. Germline loops: CDR1 SGHRS, CDR2 YFSETQ. This CDR3 comprises 15 residues. The CDR3 bases are TGCGCCAGCAGTTTAGAGACAGGGGGAAAATCTGAAGCTTTCTTT. Translating gives CASSLETGGKSEAFF.

The chain uses TRBV2 and TRBJ2-7; D may be TRBD2 (6 bases). The CDR3 spans 14 residues. Trimming removed 8 bases from V and 4 bases from J, with 18 bases in between. Germline CDR1 is SNHLY and CDR2 is FYNNEI. The CDR3 loop is CASAGTQVTYEQYF. CDR3 sequence (DNA): TGTGCCAGCGCGGGGACGCAAGTGACTTACGAGCAGTACTTC.